Shown below are 2 T cell receptor beta chains from a single sample sequenced in a study of CD8+ T cells in alopecia areata. Sequencing templates came from extracted RNA that was reverse transcribed into cDNA. TCRdb's copy holds only in-frame clones and misses some; the assay was immunoSEQ multiplex PCR. The data contain 150,000 to 200,000 clones, less than 80% of them singletons. Treatment of the sample: oral pan-JAK inhibitor, 5-10 mg twice daily. The source material was CD4+ T cells sorted from blood, sampled at week 24, from a patient treated with tofacitinib. These receptors all stem from a human donor with alopecia areata.

The chain has TRBV7-9 and TRBJ2-1; TRBD2 aligns across 9 bases. This CDR3 comprises 16 residues. V lost 5 bases, J lost 8 bases, and 13 bases stayed unmatched. Germline lookup yields CDR1 SEHNR and CDR2 FQNEAQ (reference sequence). The CDR3 sequence: CASSLGAGTSNDEQFF. CDR3 nucleotide sequence: TGTGCCAGCAGCCTGGGAGCCGGGACTAGCAACGATGAGCAGTTCTTC. Full variable domain (missing parts from reference TRBV7-9 and TRBJ2-1): DTGVSQNPRHKITKRGQNVTFRCDPISEHNRLYWYRQTLGQGPEFLTYFQNEAQLEKSRLLSDRFSAERPKGSFSTLEIQRTEQGDSAMYLCASSLGAGTSNDEQFFGPGTRLTVL.

This chain connects TRBV9 to TRBJ2-7; perhaps TRBD2 as D (5 bases). The CDR3 has 15 amino acids. Germline loops: CDR1 SGDLS, CDR2 YYNGEE. V lost 0 bases to trimming and J lost 0 bases, with 10 bases between them. Written as DNA, the CDR3 is TGTGCCAGCAGCGTAGGGGTCGGGGTCTCCTACGAGCAGTACTTC. As protein: CASSVGVGVSYEQYF.